This passage covers 8 T cell receptor beta chains from one sample sequenced in a study of siplizumab effects on memory and regulatory T cells (dated by TCRdb to between 2019 and 2020). Libraries were constructed by the immunoSEQ multiplex PCR assay. What TCRdb holds here is the immuneACCESS table cut down to in-frame rearrangements. Part of the clones is not present; checked against another copy, under half of the missing clones reflect an unresolved V gene, and the others are unexplained. The sample data list some 100,000 clones, and 94% of these were observed just once. 0.55% to 0.65% of the sample goes to the ten largest clones. Source material: Tregs sorted from blood. All receptors come from a human donor in good health.

The gene calls are TRBV6-1 and TRBJ2-2, with D unclear. The CDR3 consists of 10 residues. Trimming stripped 6 bases from V and 4 bases from J, with 0 bases between. Per germline, CDR1 MNHNS and CDR2 SASEGT. The CDR3 protein is CASSTGELFF. DNA of the CDR3: TGTGCCAGCAGCACCGGGGAGCTGTTTTTT.

The J gene is TRBJ1-4, the V gene TRBV30, with 7 bases lining up with TRBD1. Germline V gene lookup returns CDR1 GTSNPN and CDR2 SVGIG (reference sequence). The trim removed 3 bases at V and 8 bases at J, leaving 6 bases unmatched. The CDR3 runs to 13 residues. CDR3 nucleotides: TGTGCCTGGAGATACTGGGGACAGGAAAAACTGTTTTTT. Its protein product is CAWRYWGQEKLFF. The whole variable domain, remainder taken from reference TRBV30 and TRBJ1-4, is SQTIHQWPATLVQPVGSPLSLECTVEGTSNPNLYWYRQAAGRGLQLLFYSVGIGQISSEVPQNLSASRPQDRQFILSSKKLLLSDSGFYLCAWRYWGQEKLFFGSGTQLSVL.

J is TRBJ2-2 and V is TRBV19, with D tentatively TRBD1 (6 bases). This CDR3 spans 14 amino acids. Per germline, CDR1 LNHDA and CDR2 SQIVND (reference sequence). Trimming stripped 8 bases from V and 4 bases from J, with 14 bases between. The DNA for the CDR3 is TGTGCCAGTGGTAAGGGGGTGAGCACCGGGGAGCTGTTTTTT. Its translation is CASGKGVSTGELFF.

The genes are TRBV27 and TRBJ1-1; tentatively, D is TRBD1 (5 bases). The CDR3 spans 14 residues. V dropped 3 bases and J dropped 4 bases, with 12 bases sitting between them. Germline CDR1 and CDR2: MNHEY and SMNVEV (reference sequence). CDR3 loop: CASSFVRTSTEAFF. CDR3 nucleotides: TGTGCCAGCAGTTTCGTGAGGACAAGCACTGAAGCTTTCTTT.

The J gene is TRBJ1-2, the V gene TRBV7-8; possible D gene TRBD1, 5 bases. The CDR3 loop spans 14 amino acids. The germline CDR1 and CDR2 sequences are SGHVS and FQNEAQ. V lost 6 bases, J lost 4 bases, and 15 bases lay in between. This CDR3 is CASRGFGTSYGYTF. In nucleotides, the CDR3 is TGTGCCAGCAGGGGATTCGGGACTTCCTATGGCTACACCTTC.

This clone was detected once. The V gene is TRBV7-3, the J gene TRBJ2-2; 8 bases are a match to TRBD2. With V trimmed by 4 bases and J by 4 bases, 14 bases remained unmatched. Germline values: CDR1 SGHTA, CDR2 FQGTGA. The CDR3 sequence is 18 residues long. This chain's CDR3 is CASSSIPLAGGRTGELFF. The CDR3 nucleotides read TGTGCCAGCAGCTCTATCCCCTTGGCGGGAGGTCGCACCGGGGAGCTGTTTTTT.

The V call is TRBV12-5, the J call TRBJ1-2, with 11 nucleotides matching TRBD1. Germline CDR1 LGHNT, CDR2 FRNRAP. J was trimmed by 4 bases and V by 6 bases; bases with no gene match: 7. The CDR3 spans 15 residues. The chain's CDR3 is CASGTTGQGVYGYTF. The CDR3 DNA follows: TGTGCTAGTGGGACGACGGGACAGGGGGTCTATGGCTACACCTTC.

The chain employs TRBV27 and TRBJ2-7; D may match TRBD1 or TRBD2 (5 bases each). CDR1 MNHEY and CDR2 SMNVEV come from the germline V gene (reference sequence). This CDR3 spans 15 amino acids. With 6 bases removed from V and 1 base from J, the gap between germline ends came to 16 bases. Here the CDR3 reads CASRNSGTQSYEQYF. In DNA, the CDR3 is TGTGCCAGCAGGAACTCCGGGACGCAATCCTACGAGCAGTACTTC.